Listed below are T cell receptor beta chains from one sample, sequenced in a study of blood T cell repertoires in COVID-19. The method was immunoSEQ multiplex PCR; TCRdb's version includes in-frame clones alone and lacks a portion of them. The sample records some 120,000 clones, 60% to 80% being singletons. Input material: peripheral blood. These receptors were taken from a man aged 80 or over with COVID-19, enrolled during active disease. Each CDR3 is given with its conserved first and last residue.

>TRBV4-3|TRBJ2-7
CASSQAGTGFYEQYF
>TRBV28|TRBJ2-3
CASIGQSQLSTDTQYF
>TRBV5-1|TRBJ2-1
CASSKAGGPGNEQFF
>TRBV5-1|TRBJ1-1
CASSARGGSSTEAFF
>TRBV15|TRBJ2-1
CATSRDLGLLQFF
>TRBV6-5|TRBJ2-7
CASSIFLAAYEQYF
>TRBV29-1|TRBJ2-1
CSVNKVVAGAEQFF
>TRBV30|TRBJ2-2
CAWQKRDRGAGELFF
>TRBV28|TRBJ2-7
CASSTPTGPYEQYF
>TRBV19|TRBJ1-5
CASSIRGQGDYQPQHF
>TRBV4-1|TRBJ2-3
CASSHPGGQGETDTQYF
>TRBV5-4|TRBJ1-2
CASSSGQSNYGYTF
>TRBV30|TRBJ1-3
CAWSVLPYSGNTIYF
>TRBV6-2/TRBV6-3|TRBJ1-5
CASSYLSGGQPQHF
>TRBV28|TRBJ2-3
CASSLLAGTTDTQYF
>TRBV7-9|TRBJ2-1
CASSTGLADYNEQFF
>TRBV5-6|TRBJ1-2
CASSLAAGAGANYGYTF
>TRBV7-2|TRBJ2-3
CASSKQGATDTQYF
>TRBV19|TRBJ2-2
CASSSYRDGELFF
>TRBV4-3|TRBJ2-3
CASSQDPSGSKDTQYF
>TRBV27|TRBJ2-5
CASRPGQKETQYF
>TRBV7-2|TRBJ2-7
CASSPDRVLSRGEQYF
>TRBV29-1|TRBJ1-1
CSVDKGDFTEAFF
>TRBV5-1|TRBJ2-5
CASSPEVLAEETQYF